Listed below are T cell receptor beta chains from one sample, sequenced in a study of T cells expressing NK-cell markers. After re-calling the 5' RACE reads, TCRdb lists one entry per CDR3 protein, DNA absent. Its clone listing holds 500,000 to 700,000 distinct CDR3 sequences. The specimen sequenced was blood T cells: a sorted CD56 or NKG2C T cell subset, CD4+ or CD8+ T cells, or bulk PBMC T cells (not recorded which). The receptors were sampled from a man between 18 and 29 years old in good health. CDR3s include the opening cysteine and the closing phenylalanine or tryptophan.

V gene	J gene	CDR3 protein
TRBV12-3/TRBV12-4	TRBJ2-4	CASSFIPPFVGLRDIQYF
TRBV20-1	TRBJ2-3	CSASRDWSDTQYF
TRBV5-1	TRBJ2-3	CASGVAGEIQYF
TRBV29-1	TRBJ2-7	CSVELQRGYEQYF
TRBV29-1	TRBJ2-5	CSVLGAGDQETQYF
TRBV5-1	TRBJ1-2	CASSLDRGVDGYTF
TRBV6-2/TRBV6-3	TRBJ2-2	CASSYIGNTGELFF
TRBV27	TRBJ2-1	CASSPQRAYNEQFF
TRBV29-1	TRBJ2-1	CSDTGYVGNEQFF
TRBV6-2/TRBV6-3	TRBJ2-7	CASRWTSGNYEQYF
TRBV12-3/TRBV12-4	TRBJ2-3	CASSPTGANTQHF
TRBV5-1	TRBJ1-3	CASSGQGFSGNTIYF
TRBV5-1	TRBJ2-1	CASSFSGEANNEQFF
TRBV7-9	TRBJ2-1	CASSLTPRLAYNEQFF
TRBV10-3	TRBJ2-3	CATDTGDTDTQYF
TRBV25-1	TRBJ2-7	CASSDMGSCYF
TRBV27	TRBJ2-3	CASSWVGDTDTQYF
TRBV6-1	TRBJ1-2	CASSPTGGGYGYTF
TRBV6-1	TRBJ1-1	CASSPDRGPWGTEAFF